This T cell receptor (beta chain) was profiled in a study of technical replicates of blood from a handful of donors. Produced via immunoSEQ multiplex PCR; TCRdb's table is partial and in-frame only. Among roughly 50,000 clones, approximately 92% were seen once, and the ten largest hold around 4%. The CDR3 spans 14 residues. The J segment lost 2 bases and the V segment lost 7 bases, leaving 7 bases of the junction unmatched. The germline V gene has CDR1 SQVTM and CDR2 ANQGSEA. The V gene is TRBV29-1, the J gene TRBJ2-1, with 8 nucleotides matching TRBD1. The sequence was obtained from a human donor in good health. Some clones in this sample may be carry-over from other donors' samples. Sequencing input: PBMCs. CDR3 protein: CSGTLGQAYNEQFF. As DNA, the CDR3 is TGCAGCGGGACCCTGGGACAGGCCTACAATGAGCAGTTCTTC.